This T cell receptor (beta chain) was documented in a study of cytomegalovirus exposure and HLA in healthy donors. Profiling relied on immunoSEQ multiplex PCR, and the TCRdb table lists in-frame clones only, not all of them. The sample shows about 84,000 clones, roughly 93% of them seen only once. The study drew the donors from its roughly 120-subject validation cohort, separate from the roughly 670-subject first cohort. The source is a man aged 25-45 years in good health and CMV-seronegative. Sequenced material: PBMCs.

The CDR3: CAWGLPPRVAGHYEQYF. In DNA, the CDR3 is TGTGCCTGGGGACTCCCTCCTAGGGTAGCGGGGCACTACGAGCAGTACTTC. J is TRBJ2-7 and V is TRBV30, with 8 positions matching TRBD2. This CDR3 has 17 amino acids. Germline CDR1 and CDR2: GTSNPN and SVGIG (reference sequence). V gave up 5 bases and J gave up 3 bases; unmatched junction bases: 18.